The clone carrying this T cell receptor beta chain was counted ten times or more. Antigen: not known. This sample stems from a study of immune heterogeneity within non-small cell lung tumors. Study conclusions and caveats: Identical dominant CDR3 beta clonotypes were found repeatedly across the tumor sites of a single patient, and these appeared alongside high-frequency clones that were unique to particular tumor locations.

Bulk tumor gDNA, roughly 600 ng per sample, served as the TCR template. Multiple biopsies spaced far apart were taken from each primary tumor during surgery. Before undergoing curative surgery, patients had newly diagnosed non-small cell lung cancer that was untreated. Sample donors consisted of newly diagnosed non-small cell lung cancer patients who were undergoing surgery with curative intent. The CDR3 spans 14 residues. The V end lost 2 bases, the J end lost 2 bases, and 10 bases lay between the germline ends. The germline CDR1 and CDR2 sequences are SGHRS and YFSETQ. With 32 V and 13 J primers, multiplex PCR amplified the TCR beta CDR3. TCRdb recomputed calls from the multiplex PCR reads with MiXCR, one row per CDR3 protein. The sample records roughly 10,000 distinct CDR3 sequences, 15% to 25% being singletons.

This rearrangement joins TRBV5-1 to TRBJ1-2; D is undetermined. The sequence was collected from a man aged 55 to 69 with non-small cell lung cancer. Sample: lung tumor tissue. The CDR3 nucleotides read TGCGCCAGCAGCTTCGGTCGCACAAACTATGGCTACACCTTC. Its protein is CASSFGRTNYGYTF.